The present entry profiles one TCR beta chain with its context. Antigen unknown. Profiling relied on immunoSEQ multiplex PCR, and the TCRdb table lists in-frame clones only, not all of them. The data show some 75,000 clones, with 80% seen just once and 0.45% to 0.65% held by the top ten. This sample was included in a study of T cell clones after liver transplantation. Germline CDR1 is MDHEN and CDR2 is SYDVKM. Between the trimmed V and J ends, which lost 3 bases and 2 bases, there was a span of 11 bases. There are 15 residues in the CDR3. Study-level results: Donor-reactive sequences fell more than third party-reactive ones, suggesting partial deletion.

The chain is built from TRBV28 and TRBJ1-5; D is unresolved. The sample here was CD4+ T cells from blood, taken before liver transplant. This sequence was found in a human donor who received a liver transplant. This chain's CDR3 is CASSLSSAGNQPQHF. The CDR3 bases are TGTGCCAGCAGTTTGAGTTCGGCGGGCAATCAGCCCCAGCATTTT. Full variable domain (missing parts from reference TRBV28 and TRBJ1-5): DVKVTQSSRYLVKRTGEKVFLECVQDMDHENMFWYRQDPGLGLRLIYFSYDVKMKEKGDIPEGYSVSREKKERFSLILESASTNQTSMYLCASSLSSAGNQPQHFGDGTRLSIL.